The clone carrying this TCR beta chain was seen at least ten times. The V gene lost 3 bases and the J gene lost 6 bases, with 15 bases spanning the gap. CDR3 length: 14 residues. The germline V gene encodes CDR1 SGHRS and CDR2 YFSETQ. The data belong to a study of T cells of healthy individuals. TCRdb re-analysed the 5' RACE reads in MiXCR, keeping a single row per CDR3 protein. The table records some 69,000 distinct CDR3 sequences, around 16% of them present only once. The V and J genes are TRBV5-1 and TRBJ1-1; the D gene is possibly TRBD1 (6 bases). The origin of this receptor is a human donor in good health. CDR3: CASSSARGRPEAFF. The CDR3 coding sequence is TGCGCCAGCAGCTCGGCCAGGGGAAGGCCTGAAGCTTTCTTT. The complete variable domain, with remaining parts taken from reference TRBV5-1 and TRBJ1-1, reads KAGVTQTPRYLIKTRGQQVTLSCSPISGHRSVSWYQQTPGQGLQFLFEYFSETQRNKGNFPGRFSGRQFSNSRSEMNVSTLELGDSALYLCASSSARGRPEAFFGQGTRLTVV.